This is a list of T cell receptor beta chains from one sample in a study of T cells in Graves' hyperthyroidism and ophthalmopathy. TCRdb re-derived calls from the multiplex PCR reads in MiXCR, one entry per CDR3 protein. Altogether some 770,000 distinct CDR3 sequences are present, about a sixth being singletons, with the ten largest covering approximately 8.4%. The sample was blood. These TCRs come from a man aged 18-30 years with Graves' hyperthyroidism. The CDR3 runs from the conserved cysteine through the conserved F or W. A D gene is named only where the DNA matches it firmly. A clone size is listed for some rows: how often the clone was seen (once, few, many), or a class if it is expanded.

CDR3 DNA	CDR3 protein	D gene	J gene	V gene	clone size
TGTGCCAGCAGTAGGGACCTCTCCTACGAGCAGTACTTC	CASSRDLSYEQYF	.	TRBJ2-7	TRBV2	.
TGTGCCAGCAGCCTGGGACATTCGAACACCGGGGAGCTGTTTTTT	CASSLGHSNTGELFF	.	TRBJ2-2	TRBV7-8	.
TGTGCCAGCAGCTTCCCCGTTAAATCCGGGGAGCTGTTTTTT	CASSFPVKSGELFF	.	TRBJ2-2	TRBV7-9	.
TGCAGTGCTAGAAGGCTAGCGTCAACCTACGAGCAGTACTTC	CSARRLASTYEQYF	.	TRBJ2-7	TRBV20-1	.
TGTGCCAGCAGCGAAACCAGTCCCACACGAAACGATACGCAGTATTTT	CASSETSPTRNDTQYF	.	TRBJ2-3	TRBV7-3	.
TGCAGTGCTGGGTCCCTGGGCCAAGGAAGGGATGAGCAGTTCTTC	CSAGSLGQGRDEQFF	.	TRBJ2-1	TRBV20-1	.
TGTGCCAGCAGCTTCGACGGGCCCTGGAAGGAGCAGTTCTTC	CASSFDGPWKEQFF	.	TRBJ2-1	TRBV11-1	many
TGTGCCAGCAGCTCCGGGACGGCCTCGGGTGAGCAGTTCTTC	CASSSGTASGEQFF	.	TRBJ2-1	TRBV9	.
TGTGCCAGCAGTTACAAGACGCCCACCTACGAGCAGTACTTC	CASSYKTPTYEQYF	.	TRBJ2-7	TRBV6-6	few
TGTGCCAGCAGGGGCAGCTCCTACAATGAGCAGTTCTTC	CASRGSSYNEQFF	.	TRBJ2-1	TRBV6-1	many
TGTGCCTGGGGGGGACAGCCAGGATCTGAAGCTTTCTTT	CAWGGQPGSEAFF	TRBD1	TRBJ1-1	TRBV30	many
TGTGCCAGCAGTTTATACCAGGGGGCGAGTCGCACAGATACGCAGTATTTT	CASSLYQGASRTDTQYF	TRBD1	TRBJ2-3	TRBV12-3/TRBV12-4	many
TGTGCCAGCAGTTCCAGGGTGGGCACTGAAGCTTTCTTT	CASSSRVGTEAFF	.	TRBJ1-1	TRBV27	many
TGTGCCAGCAGTTTTACAGGGGGCAGGACTGAAGCTTTCTTT	CASSFTGGRTEAFF	TRBD1	TRBJ1-1	TRBV5-4	few
TGTGCCAGCACCCCTGGGCCGGGACAGAGAAACACTGAAGCTTTCTTT	CASTPGPGQRNTEAFF	TRBD1	TRBJ1-1	TRBV27	many
TGTGCCAGCAGCTTAGACCAGTCCTATGGCTACACCTTC	CASSLDQSYGYTF	.	TRBJ1-2	TRBV11-2	many
TGTGCCAGCAGCTTACAACTAGCGGGAGGGGAGCAGTTCTTC	CASSLQLAGGEQFF	TRBD2	TRBJ2-1	TRBV7-3	many
TGCGCCAGCAGCAAGCCCCGGGAGGGGAGGCACGAGCAGTACTTC	CASSKPREGRHEQYF	TRBD2	TRBJ2-7	TRBV5-1	few
TGCAGTGCTAGCCGCCCGGCGGAGGGGGCCTATGGCTACACCTTC	CSASRPAEGAYGYTF	TRBD1	TRBJ1-2	TRBV20-1	few
TGTGCCAGCAGGAGCCCCGACAGGAGGCTCCATGAGCAGTTCTTC	CASRSPDRRLHEQFF	.	TRBJ2-1	TRBV28	many
TGTGCCAGCAGCTTCAATGAGCGGTTCTTC	CASSFNERFF	.	TRBJ2-1	TRBV7-2	.
TGTGCCAGCAGACTAAGATCCGGGACAGGGGAAAAACTGTTTTTT	CASRLRSGTGEKLFF	TRBD1	TRBJ1-4	TRBV12-3/TRBV12-4	.
TGTGCCAGCAGCCAGCGGTCCGGAGGCTACACCTTC	CASSQRSGGYTF	.	TRBJ1-2	TRBV7-9	few
TGTGCCTCCGGGACTAGCGCAGATACGCAGTATTTT	CASGTSADTQYF	TRBD2	TRBJ2-3	TRBV10-3	.
TGTGCCAGCAGCTCGGTGACTAGCGGGGGGGTTGCGGACTTC	CASSSVTSGGVADF	TRBD2	TRBJ2-7	TRBV13	few
TGTGCCAGCAGCTTCGGGACAGGGGGAACCGGGGAGCTGTTTTTT	CASSFGTGGTGELFF	TRBD1	TRBJ2-2	TRBV5-6	many
TGTGCCAGCAGTTACTCAATGTCCTATGGCTACACCTTC	CASSYSMSYGYTF	.	TRBJ1-2	TRBV27	many
TGCGCCAGCAGCCAAGTTCAAGGGGGCAGTAACTATGGCTACACCTTC	CASSQVQGGSNYGYTF	TRBD1	TRBJ1-2	TRBV4-1	few
TGTGCCAGCAGTGACGTCGGAGGACAGGGGGCTTTTCAGCCCCAGCATTTT	CASSDVGGQGAFQPQHF	TRBD1	TRBJ1-5	TRBV2	many
TGTGCCAGCACTAGCGGGAGTTGGGATGAGCAGTTCTTC	CASTSGSWDEQFF	TRBD2	TRBJ2-1	TRBV6-1	many
TGCAGCGTAGGGACTGACAATGGCTACACCTTC	CSVGTDNGYTF	.	TRBJ1-2	TRBV29-1	.
TGTGCCAGCAGCTGGAGTCCCACCTACGAGCAGTACTTC	CASSWSPTYEQYF	.	TRBJ2-7	TRBV5-6	.
TGTGCCATCAGACAGGTACCTGGCACTGAAGCTTTCTTT	CAIRQVPGTEAFF	.	TRBJ1-1	TRBV10-3	many
TGCAGTGCTAGAAGACAGGTGGACAATGAGCAGTTCTTC	CSARRQVDNEQFF	.	TRBJ2-1	TRBV20-1	many
TGTGCCAGCCACAGTGGGCCGGTGGATGAGCAGTTCTTC	CASHSGPVDEQFF	.	TRBJ2-1	TRBV28	many
TGTGCCAGCTCACTGGTCCGGGGCCCCAAAATCAGTGAGCAGTTCTTC	CASSLVRGPKISEQFF	.	TRBJ2-1	TRBV18	.
TGCAGTGCTGCTGGCCAGGAGGGCTACACCTTC	CSAAGQEGYTF	.	TRBJ1-2	TRBV20-1	many
TGTGCCAGCAGCACGGGCCCTAGCGGAGACAATGAGCAGTTCTTC	CASSTGPSGDNEQFF	TRBD2	TRBJ2-1	TRBV7-3	.
TGCAGCGTCTCCCAGGGGGCTGCCGGGGAGCTGTTTTTT	CSVSQGAAGELFF	TRBD1	TRBJ2-2	TRBV29-1	few
TGTGCCAGCAGTGAACTTCTTGCGGGTGCAGGGGACTTC	CASSELLAGAGDF	.	TRBJ2-5	TRBV6-1	.
TGTGCCAGCAGTTTATTGTGGGGTCACGAGCAGTACTTC	CASSLLWGHEQYF	.	TRBJ2-7	TRBV27	few
TGTGCCACCAGTGATTTTAAGGGGGATGAGCAGTTCTTC	CATSDFKGDEQFF	.	TRBJ2-1	TRBV24-1	.
TGTGCCAGCAGTTCGGACAGGGAAGCCAAAAACATTCAGTACTTC	CASSSDREAKNIQYF	TRBD1	TRBJ2-4	TRBV12-3/TRBV12-4	many
TGTGCCACCAGCAGAAGCCCGGACTGGAAAACCTACGAGCAGTACTTC	CATSRSPDWKTYEQYF	.	TRBJ2-7	TRBV15	.
TGTGCCAGCAGTTTGTCTAGCGGATACTACGAGCAGTACTTC	CASSLSSGYYEQYF	TRBD2	TRBJ2-7	TRBV27	many
TGTGCCAGCAGCTCCCTCCGGGGTAAACCCGTCGCGCAGTATTTT	CASSSLRGKPVAQYF	.	TRBJ2-3	TRBV6-1	many
TGCAGTGCTAGAGATTTGGACGGGAGGAAGATCAATGAGCAGTTCTTC	CSARDLDGRKINEQFF	TRBD2	TRBJ2-1	TRBV20-1	few
TGTGCCAGTAGTATATGGACAGGGGGCTATAGCAATCAGCCCCAGCATTTT	CASSIWTGGYSNQPQHF	TRBD1	TRBJ1-5	TRBV19	.
TGTGCCAGCAGCTTAGACAGGGGGGTATCATACAATGAGCAGTTCTTC	CASSLDRGVSYNEQFF	TRBD1	TRBJ2-1	TRBV13	.
TGTGCAACGCCCGGGGAAGACGAAGAGACCCAGTACTTC	CATPGEDEETQYF	.	TRBJ2-5	TRBV6-1	.
TGTGCCAGCAGACAGACGGATTACAATGAGCAGTTCTTC	CASRQTDYNEQFF	.	TRBJ2-1	TRBV28	.
TGTGCCAGCTCACCATACAGAACCTACGAGCAGTACTTC	CASSPYRTYEQYF	.	TRBJ2-7	TRBV18	many